A selection of T cell receptor beta chains follows, all from one sample in a study of T cell responses to AZD1222 COVID-19 vaccine. The table came from immunoSEQ multiplex PCR; TCRdb's copy has only in-frame clones and leaves some out. Of about 140,000 clones in the sample, 90% to 95% are singletons; the top ten hold 1.5% to 2%. The sequencing here drew on peripheral blood, taken on day 0 of AZD1222 vaccination. The receptor set was obtained from an adult in good health. Both conserved end residues are part of each CDR3. A D gene is named only where the DNA matches it firmly. A clone size is listed for some rows: how often the clone was seen (once, few, many), or a class if it is expanded.

d_call,j_call,clone_size,v_call,cdr3_aa,cdr3_nt
-,TRBJ1-2,-,TRBV15,CATSRPVNYGYTF,TGTGCCACCAGCAGGCCCGTTAACTATGGCTACACCTTC
-,TRBJ2-7,-,TRBV7-9,CASSSTESYEQYF,TGTGCCAGCAGCTCGACAGAATCCTACGAGCAGTACTTC
-,TRBJ2-7,-,TRBV6-4,CASQHSSTPTYEQYF,TGTGCCAGCCAACATTCGTCCACACCGACCTACGAGCAGTACTTC
-,TRBJ2-1,-,TRBV4-3,CASSQGRINEQFF,TGCGCCAGCAGCCAGGGTAGGATCAATGAGCAGTTCTTC
TRBD1,TRBJ1-5,-,TRBV10-3,CASRDRDDQPQHF,TGTGCCAGCCGGGACAGGGATGATCAGCCCCAGCATTTT
-,TRBJ1-2,-,TRBV2,CASLPEGLYGYTF,TGTGCCTCCTTACCGGAAGGGCTCTATGGCTACACCTTC
TRBD1,TRBJ1-1,-,TRBV28,CASRLQGWNTEAFF,TGTGCCAGCAGACTACAGGGGTGGAACACTGAAGCTTTCTTT
-,TRBJ2-7,few,TRBV3-1/TRBV3-2,CASSQDPGVGNEQYF,TGTGCCAGCAGCCAAGACCCCGGGGTAGGGAACGAGCAGTACTTC
-,TRBJ2-7,once,TRBV2,CASAPPERAYEQYF,TGTGCCAGCGCACCGCCTGAGCGGGCCTACGAGCAGTACTTC
TRBD1,TRBJ1-5,-,TRBV12-5,CASGLVRQGTGGGAPQHF,TGTGCTAGTGGTTTGGTACGACAGGGCACCGGCGGGGGTGCTCCCCAGCATTTT
-,TRBJ1-1,-,TRBV29-1,CSVRTFRGTEAFF,TGCAGCGTCCGTACCTTCAGGGGAACTGAAGCTTTCTTT
-,TRBJ1-2,-,TRBV5-1,CASSLGSGQGYTF,TGCGCCAGCAGCTTGGGGTCAGGCCAGGGCTACACCTTC
-,TRBJ2-5,-,TRBV7-3,CASSLTGLGETQYF,TGTGCCAGCAGTCTTACAGGGCTGGGGGAGACCCAGTACTTC